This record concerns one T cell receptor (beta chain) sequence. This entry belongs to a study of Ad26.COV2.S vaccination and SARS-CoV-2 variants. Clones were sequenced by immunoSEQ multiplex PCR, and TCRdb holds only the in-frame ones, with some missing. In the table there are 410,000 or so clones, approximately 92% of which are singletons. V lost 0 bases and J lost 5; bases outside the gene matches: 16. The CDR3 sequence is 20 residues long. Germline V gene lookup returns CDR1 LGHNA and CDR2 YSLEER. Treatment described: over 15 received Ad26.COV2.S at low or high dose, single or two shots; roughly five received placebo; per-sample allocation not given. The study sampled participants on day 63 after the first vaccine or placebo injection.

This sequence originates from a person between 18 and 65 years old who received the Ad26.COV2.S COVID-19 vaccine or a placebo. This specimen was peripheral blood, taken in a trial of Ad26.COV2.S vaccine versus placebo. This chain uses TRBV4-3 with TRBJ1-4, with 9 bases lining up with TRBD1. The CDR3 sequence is CASSQDSGQGLGLKNEKLFF. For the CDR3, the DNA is TGCGCCAGCAGCCAAGATTCAGGACAGGGGCTGGGTCTTAAAAATGAAAAACTGTTTTTT.